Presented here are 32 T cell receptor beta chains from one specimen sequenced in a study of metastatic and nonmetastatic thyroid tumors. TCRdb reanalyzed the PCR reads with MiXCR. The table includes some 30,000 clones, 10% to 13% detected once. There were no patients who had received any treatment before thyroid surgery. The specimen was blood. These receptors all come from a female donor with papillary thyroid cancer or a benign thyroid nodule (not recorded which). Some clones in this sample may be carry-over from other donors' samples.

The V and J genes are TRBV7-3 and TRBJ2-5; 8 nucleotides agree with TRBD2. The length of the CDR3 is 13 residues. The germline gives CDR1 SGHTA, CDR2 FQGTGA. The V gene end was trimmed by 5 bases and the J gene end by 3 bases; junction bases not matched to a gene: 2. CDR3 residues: CASSVSGEETQYF. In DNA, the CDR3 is TGTGCCAGCAGCGTTAGCGGGGAAGAGACCCAGTACTTC.

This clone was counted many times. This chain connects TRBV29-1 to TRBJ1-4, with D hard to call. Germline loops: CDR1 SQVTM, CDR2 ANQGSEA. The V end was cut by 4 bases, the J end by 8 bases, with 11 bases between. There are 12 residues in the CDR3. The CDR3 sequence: CSVAGKEEKLFF. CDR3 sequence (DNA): TGCAGCGTTGCTGGAAAGGAGGAAAAACTGTTTTTT.

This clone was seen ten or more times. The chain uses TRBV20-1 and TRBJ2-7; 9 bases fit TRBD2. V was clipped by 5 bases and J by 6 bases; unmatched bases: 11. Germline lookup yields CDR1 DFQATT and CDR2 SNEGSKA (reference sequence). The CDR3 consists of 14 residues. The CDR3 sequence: CSAYSGSSLVEQYF. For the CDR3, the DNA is TGCAGTGCTTATAGCGGGAGTAGCCTAGTCGAGCAGTACTTC.

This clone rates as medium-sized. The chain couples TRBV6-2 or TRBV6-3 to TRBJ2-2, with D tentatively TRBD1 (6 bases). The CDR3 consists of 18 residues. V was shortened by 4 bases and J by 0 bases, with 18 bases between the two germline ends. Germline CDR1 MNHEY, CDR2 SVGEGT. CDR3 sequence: CASSSAPGQPPNTGELFF. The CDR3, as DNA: TGTGCCAGCAGTTCAGCACCGGGACAACCCCCGAACACCGGGGAGCTGTTTTTT.

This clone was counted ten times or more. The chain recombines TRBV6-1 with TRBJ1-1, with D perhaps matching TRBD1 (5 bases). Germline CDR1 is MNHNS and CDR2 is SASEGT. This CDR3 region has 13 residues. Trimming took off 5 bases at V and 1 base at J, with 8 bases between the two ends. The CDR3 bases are TGTGCCAGCAGTCGGGGGTCGAACACTGAAGCTTTCTTT. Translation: CASSRGSNTEAFF.

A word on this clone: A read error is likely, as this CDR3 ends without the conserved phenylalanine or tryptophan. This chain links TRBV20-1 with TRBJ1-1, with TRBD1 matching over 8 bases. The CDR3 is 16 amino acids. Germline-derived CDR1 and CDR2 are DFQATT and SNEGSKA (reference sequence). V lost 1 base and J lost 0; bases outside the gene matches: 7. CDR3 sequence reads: CSARAGGDSMNTEAFC. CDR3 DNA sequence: TGCAGTGCTAGAGCAGGGGGCGATTCAATGAACACTGAAGCTTTCTGT.

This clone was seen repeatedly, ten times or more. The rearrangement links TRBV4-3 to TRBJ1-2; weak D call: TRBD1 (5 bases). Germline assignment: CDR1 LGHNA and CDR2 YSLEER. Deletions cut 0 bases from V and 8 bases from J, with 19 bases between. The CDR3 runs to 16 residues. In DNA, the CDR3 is TGCGCCAGCAGCCAAGATCTTGTCCCCAGTGAGGGGGGCTACACCTTC. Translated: CASSQDLVPSEGGYTF.

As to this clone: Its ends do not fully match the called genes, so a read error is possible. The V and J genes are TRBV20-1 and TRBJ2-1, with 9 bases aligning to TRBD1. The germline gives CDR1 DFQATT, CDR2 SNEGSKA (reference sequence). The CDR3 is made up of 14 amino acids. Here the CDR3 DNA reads TGCAGTGTTAGGGAACGGGACAGGGATAATGGGCAGTTCTTC. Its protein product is CSVRERDRDNGQFF.

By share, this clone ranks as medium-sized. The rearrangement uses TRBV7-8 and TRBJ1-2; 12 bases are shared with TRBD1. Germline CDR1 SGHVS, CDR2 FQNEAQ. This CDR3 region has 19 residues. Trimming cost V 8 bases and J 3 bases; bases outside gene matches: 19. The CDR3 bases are TGTGCCAGCCTAAGAAGGGACAGGGGGCGCACTCCTCGACACTATGGCTACACCTTC. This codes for CASLRRDRGRTPRHYGYTF.

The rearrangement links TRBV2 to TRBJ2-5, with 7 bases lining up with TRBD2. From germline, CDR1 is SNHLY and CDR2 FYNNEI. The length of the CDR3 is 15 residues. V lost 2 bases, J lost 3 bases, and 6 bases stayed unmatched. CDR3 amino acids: CASSESGTMEETQYF. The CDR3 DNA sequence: TGTGCCAGCAGTGAATCCGGGACTATGGAAGAGACCCAGTACTTC.

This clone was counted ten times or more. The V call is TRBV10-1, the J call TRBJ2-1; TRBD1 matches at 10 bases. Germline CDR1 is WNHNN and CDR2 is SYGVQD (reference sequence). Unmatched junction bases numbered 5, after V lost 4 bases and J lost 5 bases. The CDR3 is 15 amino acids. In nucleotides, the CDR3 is TGCGCCAGCAGTGGGACAGGGGGGATCGACAATGAGCAGTTCTTC. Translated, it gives CASSGTGGIDNEQFF.

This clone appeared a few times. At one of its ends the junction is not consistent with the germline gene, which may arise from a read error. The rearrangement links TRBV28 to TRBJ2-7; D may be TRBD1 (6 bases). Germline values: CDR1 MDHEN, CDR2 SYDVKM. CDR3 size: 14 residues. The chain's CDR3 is CAGSPPGQYYEQYF. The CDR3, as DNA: TGTGCCGGCAGTCCACCAGGACAGTATTACGAGCAGTACTTC.

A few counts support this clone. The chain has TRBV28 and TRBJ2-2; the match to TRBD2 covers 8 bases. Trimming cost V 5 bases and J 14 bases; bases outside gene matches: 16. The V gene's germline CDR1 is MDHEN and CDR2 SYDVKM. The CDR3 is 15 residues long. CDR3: CASSTSGRNTGGLFF. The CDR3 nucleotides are TGTGCCAGCAGTACAAGCGGGAGAAACACCGGGGGTCTGTTTTTT.

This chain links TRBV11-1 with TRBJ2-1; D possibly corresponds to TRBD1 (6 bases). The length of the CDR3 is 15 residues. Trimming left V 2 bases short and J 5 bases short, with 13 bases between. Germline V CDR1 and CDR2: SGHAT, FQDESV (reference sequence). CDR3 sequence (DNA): TGTGCCAGCAGCTTAAGGCAGGGGATGCACAATGAGCAGTTCTTC. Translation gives CASSLRQGMHNEQFF.

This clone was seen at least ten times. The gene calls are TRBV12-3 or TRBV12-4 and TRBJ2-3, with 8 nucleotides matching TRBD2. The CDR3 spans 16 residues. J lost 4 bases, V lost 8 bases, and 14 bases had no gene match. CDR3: CASGPSSGLPADTQYF. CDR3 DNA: TGTGCCAGCGGTCCTTCTAGCGGGTTGCCTGCAGATACGCAGTATTTT.

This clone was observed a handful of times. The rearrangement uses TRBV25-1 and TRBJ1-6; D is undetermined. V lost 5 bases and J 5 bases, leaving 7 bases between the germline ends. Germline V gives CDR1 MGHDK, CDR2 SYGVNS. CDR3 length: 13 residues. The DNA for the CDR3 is TGTGCCAGCAGTCTGGGAAATAATTCACCCCTCCACTTT. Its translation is CASSLGNNSPLHF.

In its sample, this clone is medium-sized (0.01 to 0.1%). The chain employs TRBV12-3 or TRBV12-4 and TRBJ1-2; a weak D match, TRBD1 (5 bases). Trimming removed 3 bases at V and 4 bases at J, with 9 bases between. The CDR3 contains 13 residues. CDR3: CASSFRGPYGYTF. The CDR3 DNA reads TGTGCCAGCAGTTTTAGGGGTCCCTATGGCTACACCTTC.

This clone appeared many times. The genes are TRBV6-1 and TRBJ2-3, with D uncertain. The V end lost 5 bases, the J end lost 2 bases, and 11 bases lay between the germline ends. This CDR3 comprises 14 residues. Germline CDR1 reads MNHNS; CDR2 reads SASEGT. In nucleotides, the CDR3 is TGTGCCAGCAGTAAGCGAGCCCTCACAGATACGCAGTATTTT. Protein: CASSKRALTDTQYF.

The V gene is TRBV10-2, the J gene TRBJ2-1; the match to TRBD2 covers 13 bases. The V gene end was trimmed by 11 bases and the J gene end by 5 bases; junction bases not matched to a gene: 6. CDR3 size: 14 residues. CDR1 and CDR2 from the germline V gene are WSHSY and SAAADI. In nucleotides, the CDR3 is TGCGCCGGCAATGGACTAGCGGGAGACAATGAGCAGTTCTTC. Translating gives CAGNGLAGDNEQFF.

This CDR3 reads CASSSGQVYNSPLHF. CDR3 nucleotides: TGTGCCAGCAGCAGTGGACAGGTCTATAATTCACCCCTCCACTTT. The chain links TRBV7-8 to TRBJ1-6, with 7 bases lining up with TRBD1. CDR1 is SGHVS, CDR2 FQNEAQ, per germline. The V gene end was trimmed by 5 bases and the J gene end by 3 bases; junction bases not matched to a gene: 4. The CDR3 runs to 15 residues.

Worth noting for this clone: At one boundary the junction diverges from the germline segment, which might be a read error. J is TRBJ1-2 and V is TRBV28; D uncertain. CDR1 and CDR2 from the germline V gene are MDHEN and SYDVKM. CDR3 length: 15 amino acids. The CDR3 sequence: CASIRTPGSNYGYAF. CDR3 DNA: TGTGCCAGCATTCGTACCCCGGGATCTAACTATGGCTACGCCTTC.

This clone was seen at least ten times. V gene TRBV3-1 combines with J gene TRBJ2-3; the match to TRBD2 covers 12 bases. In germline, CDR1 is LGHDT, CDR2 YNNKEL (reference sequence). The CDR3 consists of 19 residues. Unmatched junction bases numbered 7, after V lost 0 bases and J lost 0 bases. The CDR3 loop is CASSQDLGLAGPSTDTQYF. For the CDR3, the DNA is TGTGCCAGCAGCCAAGATCTGGGACTAGCGGGTCCTAGCACAGATACGCAGTATTTT.

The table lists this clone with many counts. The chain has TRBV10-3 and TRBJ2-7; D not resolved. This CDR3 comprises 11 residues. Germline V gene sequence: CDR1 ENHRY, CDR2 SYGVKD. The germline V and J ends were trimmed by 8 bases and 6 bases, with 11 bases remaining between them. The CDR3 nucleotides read TGTGCCATCGGTACAAACAGCGAGCAGTACTTC. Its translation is CAIGTNSEQYF.

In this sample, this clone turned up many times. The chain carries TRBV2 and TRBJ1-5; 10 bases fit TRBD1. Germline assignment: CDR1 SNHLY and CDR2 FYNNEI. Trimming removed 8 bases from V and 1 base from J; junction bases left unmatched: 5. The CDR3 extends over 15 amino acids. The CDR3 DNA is TGTGCCAGCGGTGGGACAGGGGAAAGCAATCAGCCCCAGCATTTT. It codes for CASGGTGESNQPQHF. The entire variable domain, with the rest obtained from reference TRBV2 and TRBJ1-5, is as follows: EPEVTQTPSHQVTQMGQEVILRCVPISNHLYFYWYRQILGQKVEFLVSFYNNEISEKSEIFDDQFSVERPDGSNFTLKIRSTKLEDSAMYFCASGGTGESNQPQHFGDGTRLSIL.

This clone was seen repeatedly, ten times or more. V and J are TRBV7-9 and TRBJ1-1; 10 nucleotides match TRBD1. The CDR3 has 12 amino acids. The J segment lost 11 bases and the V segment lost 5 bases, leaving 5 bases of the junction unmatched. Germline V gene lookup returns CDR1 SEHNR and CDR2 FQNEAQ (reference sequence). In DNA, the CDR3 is TGTGCCAGCAGCCCCGGGACAGGGGCCGCTTTCTTT. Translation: CASSPGTGAAFF.

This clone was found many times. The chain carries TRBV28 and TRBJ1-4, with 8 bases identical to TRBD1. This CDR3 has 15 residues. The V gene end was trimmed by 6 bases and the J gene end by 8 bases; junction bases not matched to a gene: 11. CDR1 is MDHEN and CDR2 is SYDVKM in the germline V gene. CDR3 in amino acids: CASSYNRGTSEKLFF. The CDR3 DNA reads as TGTGCCAGCAGCTATAACAGGGGGACGAGCGAAAAACTGTTTTTT.

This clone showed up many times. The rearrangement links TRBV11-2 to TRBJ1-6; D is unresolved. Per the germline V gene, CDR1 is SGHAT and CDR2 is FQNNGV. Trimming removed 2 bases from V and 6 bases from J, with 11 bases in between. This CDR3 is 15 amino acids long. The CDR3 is CASSLRPRTNSPLHF. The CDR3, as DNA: TGTGCCAGCAGCTTACGCCCCAGGACTAATTCACCCCTCCACTTT.

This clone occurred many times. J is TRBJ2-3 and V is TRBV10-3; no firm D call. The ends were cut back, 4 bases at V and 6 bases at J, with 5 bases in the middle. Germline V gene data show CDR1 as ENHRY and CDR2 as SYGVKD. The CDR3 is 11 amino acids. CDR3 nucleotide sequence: TGTGCCATCAGTGCGTCGGATACGCAGTATTTT. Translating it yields CAISASDTQYF.

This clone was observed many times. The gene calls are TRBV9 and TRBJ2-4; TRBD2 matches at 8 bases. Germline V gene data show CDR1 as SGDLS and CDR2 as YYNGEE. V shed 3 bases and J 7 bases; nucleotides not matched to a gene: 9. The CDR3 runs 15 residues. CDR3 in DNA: TGTGCCAGCAGCGCCCACGGAGCGGGAGAGAACATTCAGTACTTC. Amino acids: CASSAHGAGENIQYF.

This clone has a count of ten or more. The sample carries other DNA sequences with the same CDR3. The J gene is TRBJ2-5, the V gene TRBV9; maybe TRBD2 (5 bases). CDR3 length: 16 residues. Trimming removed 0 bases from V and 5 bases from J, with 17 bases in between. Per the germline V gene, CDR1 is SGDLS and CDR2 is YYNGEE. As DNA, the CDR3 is TGTGCCAGCAGCGTAGGTGGCTTGAGGGTGGGCGAGACCCAGTACTTC. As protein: CASSVGGLRVGETQYF.

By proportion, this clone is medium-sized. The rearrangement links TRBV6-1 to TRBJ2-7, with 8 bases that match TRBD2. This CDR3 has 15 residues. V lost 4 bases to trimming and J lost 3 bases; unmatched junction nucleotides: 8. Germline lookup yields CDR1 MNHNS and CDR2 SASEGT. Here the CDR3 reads CASSGRAGAGYEQYF. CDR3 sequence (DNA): TGTGCCAGCAGTGGGCGAGCGGGAGCCGGCTACGAGCAGTACTTC.

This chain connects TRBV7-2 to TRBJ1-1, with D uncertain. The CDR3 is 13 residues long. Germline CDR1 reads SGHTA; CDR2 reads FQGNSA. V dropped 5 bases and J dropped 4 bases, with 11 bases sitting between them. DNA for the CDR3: TGTGCCAGCAGCGTGTTCCGGGGCACTGAAGCTTTCTTT. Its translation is CASSVFRGTEAFF.